The 9 T cell receptor beta chains reported below all come from one sample, sequenced in a study of patients and donors after allogeneic stem cell transplantation. TCRdb reprocessed the RT-PCR reads via MiXCR and lists one record per CDR3 protein. The sample records approximately 9,500 distinct CDR3 sequences, approximately 4.2% being singletons. The sample comprised blood, either unsorted or a sorted T cell fraction (not recorded which). Receptors originate from a human donor who was either an allogeneic HSCT recipient or a stem cell or donor lymphocyte infusion donor (not recorded which). It is not recorded whose cells these are; they may come from a transplant donor.

Judged by abundance, this clonotype is medium-sized. The chain carries TRBV28 and TRBJ2-7; no clear D gene. Trimming took off 5 bases at V and 9 bases at J, with 11 bases between the two ends. CDR3 length: 11 amino acids. Germline V gene lookup returns CDR1 MDHEN and CDR2 SYDVKM. This CDR3 reads CASSATKGQYF. For the CDR3, the DNA is TGTGCCAGCAGTGCCACAAAAGGGCAGTACTTC.

In its sample, this clonotype was seen many times. The CDR3: CASSVVIGDGYTF. In DNA form, the CDR3 reads TGTGCCAGCAGCGTAGTCATAGGAGATGGCTACACCTTC. J is TRBJ1-2 and V is TRBV9, with D uncertain. The CDR3 has 13 amino acids. The V gene lost 0 bases and the J gene lost 6 bases, with 9 bases spanning the gap. Germline V CDR1 and CDR2: SGDLS, YYNGEE.

The sample holds many counts of this clonotype. This chain connects TRBV6-2 or TRBV6-3 to TRBJ1-1; the match to TRBD1 covers 9 bases. CDR1 is MNHEY, CDR2 SVGEGT, per germline. The CDR3 is 16 residues long. Trimming at V came to 0 bases and at J to 4 bases, leaving 6 bases not matched to a gene. The CDR3 reads CASSYSSPTGGTEAFF. The DNA for the CDR3 is TGTGCCAGCAGTTACTCATCCCCGACAGGGGGCACTGAAGCTTTCTTT.

This clonotype was counted at least ten times. The chain couples TRBV6-5 to TRBJ2-5, with D tentatively TRBD1 (6 bases). V was trimmed by 1 base and J by 2 bases, leaving 14 bases between them. This CDR3 contains 16 residues. The germline CDR1 and CDR2 sequences are MNHEY and SVGAGI. DNA of the CDR3: TGTGCCAGCAGTTACTTGGGGGCCGGGGCACAAGAGACCCAGTACTTC. Translating gives CASSYLGAGAQETQYF.

This clonotype was counted at least ten times. The chain employs TRBV25-1 and TRBJ2-1; D call uncertain. Trimming removed 4 bases from V and 4 bases from J, with 17 bases in between. The CDR3 covers 16 residues. The germline gives CDR1 MGHDK, CDR2 SYGVNS. The CDR3: CASSGQDSRKYNEQFF. CDR3 in DNA: TGTGCCAGCAGTGGTCAGGATAGTCGAAAATACAATGAGCAGTTCTTC.

This clonotype was counted ten times or more. The chain recombines TRBV9 with TRBJ2-5; D remains ambiguous. V lost 1 base and J lost 1, with 11 bases in between. Germline V gene data show CDR1 as SGDLS and CDR2 as YYNGEE. The CDR3 loop spans 15 amino acids. CDR3 loop: CASSVSLGPQETQYF. The CDR3 DNA is TGTGCCAGCAGCGTATCCCTAGGCCCCCAAGAGACCCAGTACTTC.

By share, this clonotype ranks as medium-sized. The J gene is TRBJ1-3, the V gene TRBV7-9, with D unclear. The CDR3 consists of 14 residues. Trimming shortened V by 1 base and J by 4 bases, and 8 bases separated the two germline ends. CDR1 is SEHNR and CDR2 is FQNEAQ in the germline V gene (reference sequence). The CDR3 DNA reads TGTGCCAGCAGCTTAGTAGTACGAGGAAACACCATATATTTT. This sequence encodes CASSLVVRGNTIYF.

The table lists this clonotype with many counts. The CDR3 loop is CASSEVGGQDHNEQFF. The CDR3, as DNA: TGTGCCAGCAGCGAAGTGGGGGGCCAAGACCACAATGAGCAGTTCTTC. The chain has TRBV21-1 and TRBJ2-1; TRBD1, the table's D call, was not compared with the DNA. TRBV21-1 has pseudogene status. The CDR3 sequence is 16 residues long.

In its sample, this clonotype is medium-sized. The chain links TRBV20-1 to TRBJ1-2, with TRBD1 matching 7 bases. Germline V gene lookup returns CDR1 DFQATT and CDR2 SNEGSKA (reference sequence). The CDR3 extends over 12 amino acids. J lost 5 bases, V lost 4 bases, and 4 bases had no gene match. For the CDR3, the DNA is TGCAGTGCTACAGGGGGACTGTATGGCTACACCTTC. It yields the protein CSATGGLYGYTF.